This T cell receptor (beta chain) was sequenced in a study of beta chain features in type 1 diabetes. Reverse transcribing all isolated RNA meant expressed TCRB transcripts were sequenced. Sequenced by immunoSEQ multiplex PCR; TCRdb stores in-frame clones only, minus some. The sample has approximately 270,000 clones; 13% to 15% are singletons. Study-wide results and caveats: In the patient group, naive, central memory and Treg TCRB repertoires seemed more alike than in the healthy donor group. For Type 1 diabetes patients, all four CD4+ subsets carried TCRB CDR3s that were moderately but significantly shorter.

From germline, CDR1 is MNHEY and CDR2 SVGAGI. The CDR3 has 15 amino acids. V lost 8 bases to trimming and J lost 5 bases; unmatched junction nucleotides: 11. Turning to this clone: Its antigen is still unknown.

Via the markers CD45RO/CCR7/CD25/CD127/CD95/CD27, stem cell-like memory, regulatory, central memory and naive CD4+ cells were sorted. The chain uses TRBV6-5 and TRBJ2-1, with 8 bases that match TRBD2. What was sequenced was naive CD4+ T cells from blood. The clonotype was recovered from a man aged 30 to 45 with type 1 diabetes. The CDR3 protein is CASRIGTGGDNEQFF. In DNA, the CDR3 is TGTGCCAGCCGCATCGGAACGGGAGGGGACAATGAGCAGTTCTTC.